This T cell receptor beta chain was captured in a study of shared clonotypes between healthy human individuals. Germline lookup yields CDR1 WNHNN and CDR2 SYGVQD (reference sequence). Trimming took off 5 bases at V and 10 bases at J, with 12 bases between the two ends. This CDR3 comprises 12 residues. Comments on this clone: What it recognizes is unknown.

Authors' analysis steps: Filtering differed, since immunoSEQ gave only junction sequences and no quality scores. Assay: immunoSEQ multiplex PCR; the TCRdb copy retains only in-frame clones and omits some. V, J and clone size are taken as reported in that table, and D and trimming were inferred from the DNA itself. The table includes hundreds of thousands of clones, approximately 95% detected once. Points from the study as a whole: Despite large depth, rarefaction showed incomplete sorted-subset sequencing. In a handful of donors, around 5.5% of naive CD4 clonotypes appeared in common.

The chain has TRBV10-1 and TRBJ2-1; perhaps TRBD1 as D (6 bases). Sequencing was carried out using naive CD4+ T cells sorted from blood. This sample's subset: CD45RA+ positively selected. The clonotype originates from a woman between 25 and 40 years old in good health. CDR3 loop: CASSTDRREQFF. DNA for the CDR3: TGCGCCAGCAGTACAGACAGGCGCGAGCAGTTCTTC.